Listed below are T cell receptor beta chains from one sample, sequenced in a study of regulatory T cells in long-lasting Graves disease. From the multiplex PCR reads, TCRdb called clonotypes with MiXCR, one entry per CDR3 protein. The table has 300,000 to 350,000 distinct CDR3 sequences, about 18% seen once. The sample consisted of peripheral blood mononuclear cells (PBMCs), taken when the disease was refractory, from a patient treated with antithyroid drugs. The receptors come from a female donor with Graves disease. CDR3s include the opening cysteine and the closing phenylalanine or tryptophan. Each record gives: V gene, D gene, J gene, clone size, CDR3 protein, CDR3 DNA. The D gene is left open where the match is weak. Clone size is shown for a subset of rows, as once, few, many or a class of expanded clone.

TRBV28	TRBD1	TRBJ2-7	many	CASSLTGVREYF	TGTGCCAGCAGTCTAACAGGGGTTCGGGAGTACTTC
TRBV28	TRBD1	TRBJ2-7	many	CASTQPRVNRDRVSYEQYF	TGTGCCAGCACCCAGCCACGAGTTAACCGGGACAGGGTCTCCTACGAGCAGTACTTC
TRBV12-3/TRBV12-4	.	TRBJ2-7	many	CASSFNPYEQYF	TGTGCCAGCAGTTTCAACCCCTACGAGCAGTACTTC
TRBV5-6	TRBD1	TRBJ2-7	.	CASSFRQGNSYEQYF	TGTGCCAGCAGCTTCAGACAGGGAAACTCCTACGAGCAGTACTTC
TRBV7-2	.	TRBJ2-7	.	CASSSGLYASYEQYF	TGTGCCAGCAGCTCGGGACTCTACGCCTCCTACGAGCAGTACTTC
TRBV7-9	TRBD2	TRBJ2-7	many	CASSWGTSSYEQYF	TGTGCCAGCAGCTGGGGGACTAGTTCCTACGAGCAGTACTTC
TRBV4-1	TRBD1	TRBJ1-5	.	CASSPQGAKPQHF	TGCGCCAGCAGCCCGCAGGGGGCAAAGCCCCAGCATTTT
TRBV5-1	.	TRBJ2-5	.	CASSSEGLALETQYF	TGCGCCAGCAGCTCTGAAGGGCTAGCGTTGGAGACCCAGTACTTC
TRBV28	TRBD1	TRBJ1-2	many	CASRAGQGSGGYTF	TGTGCCAGCAGGGCGGGACAGGGCTCTGGGGGCTACACCTTC
TRBV7-9	TRBD1	TRBJ2-7	.	CASSLPGTVYEQYF	TGTGCCAGCAGCCTCCCCGGGACAGTCTACGAGCAGTACTTC
TRBV6-5	.	TRBJ2-3	.	CASSYSGVDTQYF	TGTGCCAGCAGTTACTCGGGGGTAGATACGCAGTATTTT
TRBV28	.	TRBJ1-5	many	CASIRDINQPQHF	TGTGCCAGTATCAGGGACATCAATCAGCCCCAGCATTTT
TRBV12-3/TRBV12-4	.	TRBJ1-2	many	CASSWGRYGYTF	TGTGCCAGCAGTTGGGGCCGCTATGGCTACACCTTC
TRBV27	TRBD2	TRBJ2-5	.	CASRKRLAGEVGLGTQYF	TGTGCCAGCAGAAAAAGACTAGCGGGAGAGGTTGGGCTGGGGACCCAGTACTTC
TRBV6-1	.	TRBJ1-5	many	CASSTLQESNQPQHF	TGTGCCAGCAGTACCCTGCAGGAGAGCAATCAGCCCCAGCATTTT
TRBV20-1	TRBD2	TRBJ2-7	.	CSARTPSREAHYEQYF	TGCAGTGCTAGAACCCCATCGCGGGAGGCCCACTACGAGCAGTACTTC
TRBV10-3	TRBD1	TRBJ1-2	few	CAISESQTGGNGYTF	TGTGCCATCAGTGAGTCGCAGACAGGGGGAAATGGCTACACCTTC
TRBV20-1	TRBD2	TRBJ2-7	once	CSARGIAGVERYEQYF	TGCAGTGCTAGGGGCATAGCGGGAGTCGAAAGGTACGAGCAGTACTTC
TRBV19	TRBD1	TRBJ1-1	.	CASKGAFYTEAFF	TGTGCCAGTAAGGGGGCTTTCTACACTGAAGCTTTCTTT
TRBV7-9	TRBD1	TRBJ2-7	few	CASSSTDRGKAYEQYF	TGTGCCAGCAGCTCCACGGACAGGGGGAAGGCCTACGAGCAGTACTTC
TRBV18	.	TRBJ1-1	.	CASSPLRNQNTEAFF	TGTGCCAGCTCACCACTACGGAACCAAAACACTGAAGCTTTCTTT
TRBV20-1	.	TRBJ2-1	.	CSASPGSGEQFF	TGCAGTGCTAGTCCAGGGTCTGGTGAGCAGTTCTTC
TRBV28	.	TRBJ1-3	many	CASSLPLRGNTIYF	TGTGCCAGCAGCTTACCCCTACGTGGAAACACCATATATTTT
TRBV12-3/TRBV12-4	TRBD1	TRBJ1-1	.	CASNLGQWYTEAFF	TGTGCCAGCAACCTGGGACAGTGGTACACTGAAGCTTTCTTT
TRBV29-1	TRBD1	TRBJ2-5	many	CSVSFSGTGKETQYF	TGCAGCGTGTCCTTCTCCGGGACAGGCAAAGAGACCCAGTACTTC
TRBV7-9	TRBD2	TRBJ2-3	.	CASTLGGLAGGADTQYF	TGTGCCAGCACTCTGGGCGGACTAGCGGGAGGAGCAGATACGCAGTATTTT
TRBV30	.	TRBJ1-5	few	CAWGGGNGNQPQHF	TGTGCCTGGGGTGGGGGGAATGGCAATCAGCCCCAGCATTTT
TRBV12-3/TRBV12-4	.	TRBJ2-2	once	CASGQPGSNTGELFF	TGTGCCAGCGGTCAGCCCGGGTCCAACACCGGGGAGCTGTTTTTT
TRBV18	.	TRBJ1-1	few	CASSEGRGTEAFF	TGTGCCAGCTCCGAGGGTAGAGGGACTGAAGCTTTCTTT
TRBV28	.	TRBJ2-7	many	CASSSLGERAYEQYF	TGTGCCAGCAGTTCCCTAGGGGAGCGGGCCTACGAGCAGTACTTC
TRBV12-3/TRBV12-4	.	TRBJ1-2	many	CASSPDRGYTF	TGTGCCAGCAGCCCGGATCGTGGCTACACCTTC
TRBV20-1	.	TRBJ1-3	once	CSASADSTSSGNTIYF	TGCAGTGCTAGTGCGGATTCCACTAGCTCTGGAAACACCATATATTTT
TRBV11-2	.	TRBJ2-1	.	CASSLAPGTIYNEQFF	TGTGCCAGCAGCTTGGCCCCCGGGACCATTTACAATGAGCAGTTCTTC
TRBV5-8	TRBD1	TRBJ2-7	.	CASSLGGTGFDEQYF	TGTGCCAGCAGCTTGGGGGGGACAGGGTTCGACGAGCAGTACTTC
TRBV29-1	TRBD2	TRBJ2-4	.	CSVEGGRLAKNIQYF	TGCAGCGTTGAGGGGGGGAGACTAGCCAAAAACATTCAGTACTTC
TRBV7-8	.	TRBJ2-2	.	CASSRRRGPTNTGELFF	TGTGCCAGCAGCCGACGTCGAGGGCCCACGAACACCGGGGAGCTGTTTTTT
TRBV7-9	TRBD1	TRBJ2-2	few	CASSTGTGSRELFF	TGTGCCAGCAGCACTGGGACAGGGAGTAGGGAGCTGTTTTTT
TRBV24-1	.	TRBJ1-3	.	CATSTGGSGNTIYF	TGTGCCACCAGCACCGGGGGCTCTGGAAACACCATATATTTT
TRBV6-1	TRBD1	TRBJ1-2	many	CASSSYGTGSYTF	TGTGCCAGCAGCTCCTATGGGACAGGGAGCTACACCTTC
TRBV6-1	.	TRBJ1-5	.	CASNGGIQPQHF	TGTGCCAGCAATGGTGGGATTCAGCCCCAGCATTTT
TRBV18	.	TRBJ2-7	many	CASSPARNEQYF	TGTGCCAGCTCACCAGCGAGAAACGAGCAGTACTTC
TRBV7-8	.	TRBJ2-2	.	CASSSHTSQVTGELFF	TGTGCCAGCAGCTCACACACTTCACAGGTCACCGGGGAGCTGTTTTTT
TRBV3-1	.	TRBJ1-2	many	CASSQEAPSYGYTF	TGTGCCAGCAGCCAAGAAGCCCCGAGCTATGGCTACACCTTC
TRBV29-1	.	TRBJ2-7	few	CSADTENYEQYF	TGCAGCGCAGACACAGAGAATTACGAGCAGTACTTC
TRBV10-2	TRBD1	TRBJ1-2	many	CASSESGTASNYGYTF	TGCGCCAGCAGTGAGTCTGGGACAGCTTCTAACTATGGCTACACCTTC
TRBV7-9	.	TRBJ1-6	.	CASSLAGHFRDSPLHF	TGTGCCAGCAGCCTGGCTGGGCATTTCAGGGATTCACCCCTCCACTTT
TRBV20-1	.	TRBJ2-2	.	CSARESGDGELFF	TGCAGTGCTAGAGAGTCAGGGGACGGGGAGCTGTTTTTT